This T cell receptor (beta chain) comes out of a study of T-cell memory formation after mild COVID-19. Trimming at V came to 5 bases and at J to 6 bases, leaving 13 bases not matched to a gene. The CDR3 totals 16 residues. CDR1 is SGHAT and CDR2 is FQNNGV in the germline V gene. Comment on this clonotype: The antigen remains undetermined.

TCR alpha and TCR beta cDNA libraries carrying sample barcodes and UMIs came from 5'RACE with constant-segment primers. TCRdb processed the 5' RACE reads anew with MiXCR; each CDR3 protein has one entry. The sample consists of around 100,000 distinct CDR3 sequences, roughly 20% of them appearing once. Findings and caveats of the study: Specificity for SARS-CoV-2 was not confirmed among the second-wave clones peaking on day 37.

The sequence was obtained from a man aged 18 to 30 who had mild COVID-19 (a few samples of this study predate the infection). Cell type and time point are not known. Sequencing used PBMCs or a T cell subset sorted from them (not recorded which). The rearrangement links TRBV11-2 to TRBJ2-4; the match to TRBD2 covers 7 bases. Here the CDR3 DNA reads TGTGCCAGCAGCCCCCCCGGGCTAGCGGTGCCAAACATTCAGTACTTC. Amino acids: CASSPPGLAVPNIQYF.